Each of the 31 T cell receptor beta chains below was sequenced from the same sample in a study of shared clonotypes between healthy human individuals. Assay: immunoSEQ multiplex PCR; the TCRdb copy retains only in-frame clones and omits some. The sample has a few hundred thousand clones, more than 95% seen once. Specimen: naive CD4+ T cells sorted from blood. Described subset: CD45RA+ positively selected. The receptors derive from a woman aged 25 to 39 in good health.

This clone was seen only once. This rearrangement joins TRBV19 to TRBJ2-3, with D perhaps TRBD2 (6 bases). The CDR3 extends over 16 amino acids. Germline CDR1 and CDR2: LNHDA and SQIVND (reference sequence). The V gene lost 0 bases and the J gene lost 0 bases, with 10 bases spanning the gap. CDR3 DNA sequence: TGTGCCAGTAGTATAGATCCAGGGACTAGCACAGATACGCAGTATTTT. Encoded protein: CASSIDPGTSTDTQYF.

This clone was seen only once. The V and J genes are TRBV5-1 and TRBJ2-3, with 8 positions matching TRBD1. Unmatched junction bases numbered 4, after V lost 0 bases and J lost 1 base. This CDR3 region has 16 residues. Germline values: CDR1 SGHRS, CDR2 YFSETQ. As DNA, the CDR3 is TGCGCCAGCAGCTTGGCCCCGACAGGGGGCACAGATACGCAGTATTTT. Its protein is CASSLAPTGGTDTQYF.

CDR3 nucleotide sequence: TGTGCCAGCAGCTCAGGACAGGGCAACACTGAAGCTTTCTTT. Its translation: CASSSGQGNTEAFF. The chain recombines TRBV7-3 with TRBJ1-1; 8 bases line up with TRBD1. The CDR3 totals 14 residues. The J segment lost 2 bases and the V segment lost 4 bases, leaving 3 bases of the junction unmatched. In germline, CDR1 is SGHTA, CDR2 FQGTGA.

This clone has only one observation. The chain joins TRBV28 to TRBJ2-7; the D gene could be TRBD1 or TRBD2 (5 bases each). CDR1 is MDHEN and CDR2 is SYDVKM in the germline V gene. There are 14 residues in the CDR3. Trimming took off 6 bases at V and 0 bases at J, with 12 bases between the two ends. CDR3 in DNA: TGTGCCAGCAGGGAGAGGGACGGCTCCTACGAGCAGTACTTC. It codes for CASRERDGSYEQYF.

CDR3 loop: CASSHRGGSYGYTF. The CDR3 nucleotides read TGCGCCAGCAGCCATAGAGGAGGAAGCTATGGCTACACCTTC. V usage is TRBV4-1 and J usage is TRBJ1-2, with unresolved D. The CDR3 spans 14 residues. Germline V gives CDR1 MGHRA, CDR2 YSYEKL. V lost 3 bases and J lost 4, with 12 bases in between.

The V call is TRBV5-4, the J call TRBJ2-5; 8 bases match TRBD2. The CDR3 is 16 residues long. Germline V lookup: CDR1 SGHNT, CDR2 YYREEE (reference sequence). After removal of 5 bases from V and 4 bases from J, the junction contained 13 bases not matched to a gene. CDR3 loop: CASRRAGARFPETQYF. CDR3 DNA: TGTGCCAGCAGAAGAGCGGGAGCTAGGTTTCCAGAGACCCAGTACTTC.

The chain has TRBV7-9 and TRBJ1-4, with D hard to call. CDR1 and CDR2 from the germline V gene are SEHNR and FQNEAQ (reference sequence). Between the trimmed V and J ends, which lost 3 bases and 0 bases, there was a span of 14 bases. This CDR3 region has 17 residues. As DNA, the CDR3 is TGTGCCAGCAGCTTTCTCCCCGGGGAGCCAACTAATGAAAAACTGTTTTTT. As protein: CASSFLPGEPTNEKLFF. Full variable domain (remainder filled in from reference TRBV7-9 and TRBJ1-4): DTGVSQNPRHKITKRGQNVTFRCDPISEHNRLYWYRQTLGQGPEFLTYFQNEAQLEKSRLLSDRFSAERPKGSFSTLEIQRTEQGDSAMYLCASSFLPGEPTNEKLFFGSGTQLSVL.

The chain links TRBV6-5 to TRBJ2-7, with 7 bases lining up with TRBD2. The CDR3 has 15 amino acids. The germline V gene has CDR1 MNHEY and CDR2 SVGAGI. Germline trimming cut 6 bases from V and 3 bases from J; bases unmatched to any gene: 11. In DNA, the CDR3 is TGTGCCAGCAGCCGGCGGGTTGAGCGGGGCTACGAGCAGTACTTC. This gives the protein CASSRRVERGYEQYF.

The gene calls are TRBV27 and TRBJ2-7; D call uncertain. Germline CDR1 reads MNHEY; CDR2 reads SMNVEV (reference sequence). The CDR3 has 17 amino acids. V lost 2 bases to trimming and J lost 2 bases, with 19 bases between them. The CDR3 coding sequence is TGTGCCAGCAGTTTACGGCCCGGCCTCTCCGGCGCCTACGAGCAGTACTTC. Its protein is CASSLRPGLSGAYEQYF.

This chain uses TRBV5-1 with TRBJ1-3; perhaps TRBD1 as D (6 bases). Trimming pared 3 bases from V and 4 bases from J, leaving 11 bases between. The CDR3 is made up of 14 amino acids. Germline V gives CDR1 SGHRS, CDR2 YFSETQ. The CDR3 reads CASSSGQYGNTIYF. The CDR3 nucleotides are TGCGCCAGCAGCTCAGGACAGTACGGAAACACCATATATTTT.

The chain links TRBV10-3 to TRBJ2-5, with D maybe TRBD1 (5 bases). The CDR3 consists of 12 residues. Between the trimmed V and J ends, which lost 10 bases and 5 bases, there was a span of 14 bases. Germline V gene data show CDR1 as ENHRY and CDR2 as SYGVKD. The CDR3 sequence is CATGWGQETQYF. CDR3 nucleotide sequence: TGTGCCACCGGTTGGGGCCAGGAGACCCAGTACTTC.

V usage is TRBV5-1 and J usage is TRBJ2-3; D might be TRBD2 (5 bases). V was pared by 0 bases and J by 1 base, with 12 bases between. The germline gives CDR1 SGHRS, CDR2 YFSETQ. CDR3 length: 16 amino acids. The CDR3, as DNA: TGCGCCAGCAGCTTGGTTGCAACCGGGGGCACAGATACGCAGTATTTT. It translates to CASSLVATGGTDTQYF.

This chain joins TRBV5-1 and TRBJ2-2; D remains ambiguous. CDR1 is SGHRS, CDR2 YFSETQ, per germline. V gave up 0 bases and J gave up 3 bases, with 9 bases separating them. This CDR3 has 15 amino acids. The CDR3 DNA follows: TGCGCCAGCAGCTTGGCGGGTCCGGACACCGGGGAGCTGTTTTTT. Protein: CASSLAGPDTGELFF.

V usage is TRBV2 and J usage is TRBJ1-1; D is unresolved. The CDR3 is made up of 13 amino acids. CDR1 SNHLY and CDR2 FYNNEI come from the germline V gene. Deletions cut 4 bases from V and 3 bases from J, with 9 bases between. The DNA of the CDR3 is TGTGCCAGCAGTGCTATCATCTACACTGAAGCTTTCTTT. Protein sequence: CASSAIIYTEAFF.

The chain couples TRBV30 to TRBJ2-5; TRBD2 matches 7 bases. CDR3 length: 16 residues. The V gene end was trimmed by 2 bases and the J gene end by 1 base; junction bases not matched to a gene: 10. Germline CDR1 reads GTSNPN; CDR2 reads SVGIG (reference sequence). CDR3 sequence (DNA): TGTGCCTGGAGTATTAACGGGAGGAGGCCCCAAGAGACCCAGTACTTC. It encodes CAWSINGRRPQETQYF.

The rearrangement joins TRBV28 to TRBJ2-7; D is perhaps TRBD1 (5 bases). Between the trimmed V and J ends, which lost 3 bases and 3 bases, there was a span of 15 bases. Germline V lookup: CDR1 MDHEN, CDR2 SYDVKM. The CDR3 length is 15 residues. CDR3 protein: CASSLGVGPNYEQYF. CDR3 bases: TGTGCCAGCAGTTTGGGTGTGGGGCCGAACTACGAGCAGTACTTC. Using reference TRBV28 and TRBJ2-7 for the parts outside the CDR3, the full variable domain is DVKVTQSSRYLVKRTGEKVFLECVQDMDHENMFWYRQDPGLGLRLIYFSYDVKMKEKGDIPEGYSVSREKKERFSLILESASTNQTSMYLCASSLGVGPNYEQYFGPGTRLTVT.

V usage is TRBV19 and J usage is TRBJ2-7; the D gene is possibly TRBD1 (5 bases). Trimming cost V 3 bases and J 6 bases, with 15 bases left between them. The CDR3 covers 14 residues. Germline-derived CDR1 and CDR2 are LNHDA and SQIVND (reference sequence). The CDR3 region has the DNA TGTGCCAGTAGTATCCCCCGCAGGGAAGCCGAGCAGTACTTC. Translated, it gives CASSIPRREAEQYF.

The chain carries TRBV7-9 and TRBJ2-1, with D possibly being TRBD2 (5 bases). Germline lookup yields CDR1 SEHNR and CDR2 FQNEAQ (reference sequence). There are 13 residues in the CDR3. V lost 3 bases, J lost 6 bases, and 9 bases lay in between. The CDR3 sequence is CASSFSVPNEQFF. The CDR3 DNA sequence: TGTGCCAGCAGCTTTAGCGTCCCCAATGAGCAGTTCTTC.

The gene calls are TRBV15 and TRBJ1-1, with 7 bases identical to TRBD1. J lost 0 bases, V lost 0 bases, and 10 bases had no gene match. Germline V gene lookup returns CDR1 LNHNV and CDR2 YYDKDF (reference sequence). The CDR3 spans 18 residues. The CDR3 DNA reads TGTGCCACCAGCAGAGACCCCATCGGGGACAGTGTGAACACTGAAGCTTTCTTT. Its protein is CATSRDPIGDSVNTEAFF.

Remarks on this clone: At the DNA level, this CDR3 is encoded by other sequences in the same sample as well. This chain joins TRBV5-1 and TRBJ2-3, with D perhaps matching TRBD1 or TRBD2 (5 bases each). Trimming cost V 4 bases and J 6 bases, with 9 bases left between them. CDR1 is SGHRS and CDR2 is YFSETQ in the germline V gene. This CDR3 is 12 amino acids long. CDR3 sequence (DNA): TGCGCCAGCAGCCCAGAGGGGGATACGCAGTATTTT. It is translated as CASSPEGDTQYF. Looking up the rest from reference TRBV5-1 and TRBJ2-3 gives the full variable domain: KAGVTQTPRYLIKTRGQQVTLSCSPISGHRSVSWYQQTPGQGLQFLFEYFSETQRNKGNFPGRFSGRQFSNSRSEMNVSTLELGDSALYLCASSPEGDTQYFGPGTRLTVL.

This chain connects TRBV4-1 to TRBJ2-7; D is tentatively TRBD1 or TRBD2 (5 bases each). This CDR3 has 15 amino acids. V gave up 3 bases and J gave up 2 bases, with 14 bases separating them. CDR1 is MGHRA, CDR2 YSYEKL, per germline. The CDR3 reads CASSQGRGAPYEQYF. In nucleotides, the CDR3 is TGCGCCAGCAGCCAGGGCCGAGGGGCGCCCTACGAGCAGTACTTC.

The V gene is TRBV19, the J gene TRBJ2-1, with 11 bases aligning to TRBD2. The germline V gene encodes CDR1 LNHDA and CDR2 SQIVND (reference sequence). After removal of 4 bases from V and 1 base from J, the junction contained 9 bases not matched to a gene. The CDR3 runs to 18 residues. The CDR3 DNA reads as TGTGCCAGTAGTACTCCGGGACTAGCGGAGATATCCTACAATGAGCAGTTCTTC. Protein product: CASSTPGLAEISYNEQFF. The full variable domain, with the rest looked up from reference TRBV19 and TRBJ2-1, is DGGITQSPKYLFRKEGQNVTLSCEQNLNHDAMYWYRQDPGQGLRLIYYSQIVNDFQKGDIAEGYSVSREKKESFPLTVTSAQKNPTAFYLCASSTPGLAEISYNEQFFGPGTRLTVL.

The chain combines TRBV5-1 with TRBJ2-1, with D possibly TRBD2 on 5 matching bases. Germline CDR1 and CDR2: SGHRS and YFSETQ. The V end was cut by 0 bases, the J end by 4 bases, with 11 bases between. CDR3 length: 15 amino acids. The DNA for the CDR3 is TGCGCCAGCAGCTTGGGGAACGGGGTATACAATGAGCAGTTCTTC. Amino acids: CASSLGNGVYNEQFF.

This rearrangement joins TRBV7-8 to TRBJ2-7; D is unclear. V lost 0 bases and J lost 6, with 15 bases in between. In germline, CDR1 is SGHVS, CDR2 FQNEAQ. The CDR3 is 15 residues long. CDR3 residues: CASSLAVLPSSEQYF. Written as DNA, the CDR3 is TGTGCCAGCAGCTTAGCTGTCTTGCCCAGTTCCGAGCAGTACTTC.

The DNA of the CDR3 is TGTGCCAGTAGGCTAGCGGGAGAAGCCTACGAGCAGTACTTC. It encodes CASRLAGEAYEQYF. This rearrangement joins TRBV19 to TRBJ2-5; 10 bases match TRBD2. Matching the DNA end better, TRBJ2-7 makes the J call doubtful. Per germline, CDR1 LNHDA and CDR2 SQIVND (reference sequence). The CDR3 length is 14 residues.

The V and J genes are TRBV6-1 and TRBJ1-2, with TRBD1 identical over 9 bases. The germline gives CDR1 MNHNS, CDR2 SASEGT. V lost 3 bases, J lost 10 bases, and 6 bases stayed unmatched. The CDR3 is made up of 13 amino acids. The CDR3 sequence is CASSDRTGENYTF. The CDR3 bases are TGTGCCAGCAGTGATCGGACAGGGGAGAACTACACCTTC.

The J gene is TRBJ2-7, the V gene TRBV10-3; 7 bases are a match to TRBD2. With V trimmed by 0 bases and J by 6 bases, 8 bases remained unmatched. The germline CDR1 and CDR2 sequences are ENHRY and SYGVKD. The CDR3 length is 15 residues. The CDR3 DNA reads TGTGCCATCAGTGAGTCTCGGGGGGAGGGGATCGAGCAGTACTTC. It is translated as CAISESRGEGIEQYF.

The J gene is TRBJ1-1, the V gene TRBV10-3, with D uncertain. This CDR3 is built from 11 residues. The germline V gene has CDR1 ENHRY and CDR2 SYGVKD. Trimming pared 6 bases from V and 4 bases from J, leaving 6 bases between. The DNA for the CDR3 is TGTGCCATCAGGGGTTCCACTGAAGCTTTCTTT. It yields the protein CAIRGSTEAFF.

The V and J genes are TRBV10-3 and TRBJ2-5, with D uncertain. The germline V gene encodes CDR1 ENHRY and CDR2 SYGVKD. Trimming left V 3 bases short and J 4 bases short, with 9 bases between. This CDR3 region has 13 residues. Written as DNA, the CDR3 is TGTGCCATCAGTGACAGGCCGGGAGAGACCCAGTACTTC. Its protein is CAISDRPGETQYF.

The chain recombines TRBV19 with TRBJ2-1, with D perhaps matching TRBD2 (6 bases). CDR3 length: 15 residues. Per germline, CDR1 LNHDA and CDR2 SQIVND (reference sequence). Trimming removed 2 bases from V and 9 bases from J, with 17 bases in between. The chain's CDR3 is CASSIIIGGESEQFF. Here the CDR3 DNA reads TGTGCCAGTAGTATAATAATAGGAGGGGAAAGTGAGCAGTTCTTC.

This rearrangement joins TRBV19 to TRBJ2-3; no reliable D call. This CDR3 contains 14 residues. V was clipped by 2 bases and J by 4 bases, with 10 bases between them. CDR1 is LNHDA and CDR2 is SQIVND in the germline V gene (reference sequence). CDR3 residues: CASSIPGRPDTQYF. CDR3 bases: TGTGCCAGTAGTATACCCGGGCGGCCAGATACGCAGTATTTT.